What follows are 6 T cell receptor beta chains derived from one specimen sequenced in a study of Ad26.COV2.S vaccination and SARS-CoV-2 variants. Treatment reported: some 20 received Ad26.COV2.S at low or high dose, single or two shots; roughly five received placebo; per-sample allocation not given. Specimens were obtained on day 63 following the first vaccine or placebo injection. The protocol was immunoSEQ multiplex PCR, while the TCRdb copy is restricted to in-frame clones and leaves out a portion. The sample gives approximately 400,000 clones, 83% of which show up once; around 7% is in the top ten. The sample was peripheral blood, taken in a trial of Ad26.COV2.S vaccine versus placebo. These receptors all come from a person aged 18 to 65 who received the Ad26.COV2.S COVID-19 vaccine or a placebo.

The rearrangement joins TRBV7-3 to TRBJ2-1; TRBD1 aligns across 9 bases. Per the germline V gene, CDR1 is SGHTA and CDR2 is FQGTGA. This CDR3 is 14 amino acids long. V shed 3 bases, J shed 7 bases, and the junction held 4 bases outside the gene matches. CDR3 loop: CASSLGQGGNEQFF. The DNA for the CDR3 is TGTGCCAGCAGCTTGGGACAGGGAGGGAATGAGCAGTTCTTC.

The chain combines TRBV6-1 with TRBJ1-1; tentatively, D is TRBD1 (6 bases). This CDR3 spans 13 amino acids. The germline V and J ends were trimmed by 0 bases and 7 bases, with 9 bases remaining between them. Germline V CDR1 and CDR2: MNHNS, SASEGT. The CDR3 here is CASSEAGADEAFF. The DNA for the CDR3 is TGTGCCAGCAGTGAAGCGGGGGCGGATGAAGCTTTCTTT.

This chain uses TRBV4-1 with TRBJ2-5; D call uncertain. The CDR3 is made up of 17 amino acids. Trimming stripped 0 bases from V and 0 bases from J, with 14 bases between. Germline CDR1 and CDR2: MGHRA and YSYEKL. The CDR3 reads CASSQDRFESYQETQYF. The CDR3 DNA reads TGCGCCAGCAGCCAAGATAGGTTTGAGAGTTACCAAGAGACCCAGTACTTC.

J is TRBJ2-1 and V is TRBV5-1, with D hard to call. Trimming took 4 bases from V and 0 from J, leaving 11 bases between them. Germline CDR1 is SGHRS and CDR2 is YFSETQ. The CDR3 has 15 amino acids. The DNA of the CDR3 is TGCGCCAGCAGCCCATTATTATCCTCCTACAATGAGCAGTTCTTC. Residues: CASSPLLSSYNEQFF.

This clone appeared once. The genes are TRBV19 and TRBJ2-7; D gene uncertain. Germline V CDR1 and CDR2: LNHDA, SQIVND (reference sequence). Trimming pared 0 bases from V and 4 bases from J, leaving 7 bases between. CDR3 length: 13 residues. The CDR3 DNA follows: TGTGCCAGTAGTATAGATCTCCGGTACGAGCAGTACTTC. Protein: CASSIDLRYEQYF.

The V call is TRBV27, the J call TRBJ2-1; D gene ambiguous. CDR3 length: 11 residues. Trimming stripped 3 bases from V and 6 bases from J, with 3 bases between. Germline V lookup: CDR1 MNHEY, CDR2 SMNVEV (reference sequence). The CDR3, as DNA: TGTGCCAGCAGTTTGAGCAATGAGCAGTTCTTC. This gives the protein CASSLSNEQFF.